This record concerns one T cell receptor beta chain sequence. This record belongs to a study of blood T cell repertoires in COVID-19. Study at large: Acute and convalescent COVID-19 specimens originated in the United States, Italy and Spain. Sources were T cells, B-cell-depleted T cells, or PBMCs; the material itself was cDNA or gDNA.

Authors' methods: From reference gene primer amplification, estimates of nucleated cell counts were derived. Method: immunoSEQ multiplex PCR; TCRdb's copy keeps in-frame clones and lacks some. For V, J and clone size, that table is used; D and trimming come from the DNA. The table shows more than 65,000 clones, with around 76% occurring only once. With V trimmed by 6 bases and J by 5 bases, 14 bases remained unmatched. The CDR3 loop spans 16 amino acids. Germline lookup yields CDR1 LNHDA and CDR2 SQIVND (reference sequence). This chain joins TRBV19 and TRBJ2-3; TRBD1 matches 7 bases. The sequence derives from an elderly woman with active or convalescent COVID-19. The sequenced sample was peripheral blood. Here the CDR3 DNA reads TGTGCCAGTAGAAGTATCGACAGGGCGAGGGGAGATACGCAGTATTTT. It is translated as CASRSIDRARGDTQYF.